What follows describes a single T cell receptor beta chain. Sequencing used immunoSEQ multiplex PCR; TCRdb keeps in-frame clones, though not all of them. The sample lists more than 150,000 clones; over 70% were seen once. This record comes from a study of blood T cell repertoires in COVID-19. The CDR3 length is 16 residues. V shed 4 bases and J 0 bases; nucleotides not matched to a gene: 10. Germline CDR1 is SGHKS and CDR2 is YYEKEE (reference sequence). The V and J genes are TRBV5-5 and TRBJ2-7; 7 bases are shared with TRBD2. This clonotype originated in a woman aged 55-70 years with acute or convalescent COVID-19. Sequencing input: peripheral blood. CDR3 in amino acids: CASSKMGGGTSYEQYF. The CDR3 DNA follows: TGTGCCAGCAGCAAAATGGGGGGAGGGACCTCCTACGAGCAGTACTTC.